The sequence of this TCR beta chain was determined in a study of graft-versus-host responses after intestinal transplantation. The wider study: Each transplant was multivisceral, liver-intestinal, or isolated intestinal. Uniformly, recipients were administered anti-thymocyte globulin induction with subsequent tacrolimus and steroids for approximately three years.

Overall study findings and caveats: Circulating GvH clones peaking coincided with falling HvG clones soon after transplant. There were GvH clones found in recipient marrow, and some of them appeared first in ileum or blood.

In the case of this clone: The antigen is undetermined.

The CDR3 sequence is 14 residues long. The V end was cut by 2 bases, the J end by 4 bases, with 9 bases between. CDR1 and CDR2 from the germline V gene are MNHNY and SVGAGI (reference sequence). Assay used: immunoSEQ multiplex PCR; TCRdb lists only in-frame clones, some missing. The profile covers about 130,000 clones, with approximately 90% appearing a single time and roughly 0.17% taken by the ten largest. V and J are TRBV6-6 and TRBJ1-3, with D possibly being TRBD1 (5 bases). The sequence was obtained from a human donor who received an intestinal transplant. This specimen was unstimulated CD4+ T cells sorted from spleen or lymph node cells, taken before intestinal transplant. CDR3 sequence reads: CASSYRGAGNTIYF. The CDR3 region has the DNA TGTGCCAGCAGTTACAGGGGCGCGGGAAACACCATATATTTT.